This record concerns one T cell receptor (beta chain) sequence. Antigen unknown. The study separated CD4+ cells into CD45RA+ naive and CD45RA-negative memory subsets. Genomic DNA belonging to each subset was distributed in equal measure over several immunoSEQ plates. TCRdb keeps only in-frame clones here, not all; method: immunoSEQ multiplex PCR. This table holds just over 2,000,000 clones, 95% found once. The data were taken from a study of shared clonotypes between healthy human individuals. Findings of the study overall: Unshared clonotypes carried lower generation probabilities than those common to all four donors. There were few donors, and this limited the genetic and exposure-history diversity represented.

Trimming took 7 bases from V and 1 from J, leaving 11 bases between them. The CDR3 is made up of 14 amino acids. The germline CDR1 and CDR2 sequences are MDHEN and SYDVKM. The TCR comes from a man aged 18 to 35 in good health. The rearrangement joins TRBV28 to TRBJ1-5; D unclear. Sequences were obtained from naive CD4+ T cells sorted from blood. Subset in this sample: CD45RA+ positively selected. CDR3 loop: CASKPLDSNQPQHF. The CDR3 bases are TGTGCCAGCAAACCCCTCGACAGCAATCAGCCCCAGCATTTT.